These 14 T cell receptor beta chains share one sample of origin, sequenced in a study of blood T cell repertoires in COVID-19. Some clones are missing from TCRdb's copy, which holds only in-frame ones; the method was immunoSEQ multiplex PCR. Of some 180,000 clones listed, around 80% are singletons. The sequencing input was peripheral blood. All receptors derive from a man aged 55 to 70 with acute or convalescent COVID-19.

The table lists this clone with a count of one. The J gene is TRBJ1-3, the V gene TRBV7-2, with D possibly matching TRBD1 (5 bases). CDR3 size: 16 residues. V lost 5 bases, J lost 0 bases, and 14 bases lay in between. From germline, CDR1 is SGHTA and CDR2 FQGNSA. The chain's CDR3 is CASSTRQSRSGNTIYF. As DNA, the CDR3 is TGTGCCAGCAGCACCCGACAGAGCCGCTCTGGAAACACCATATATTTT.

The V gene is TRBV18, the J gene TRBJ2-3; no firm D call. Trimming removed 5 bases from V and 2 bases from J, with 8 bases in between. CDR1 is KGHSH and CDR2 is LQKENI in the germline V gene. The CDR3 contains 13 residues. CDR3 nucleotide sequence: TGTGCCAGCTCAACCAGTACCACAGATACGCAGTATTTT. This sequence encodes CASSTSTTDTQYF.

The chain employs TRBV9 and TRBJ2-1, with a tentative D call TRBD1 (6 bases). From germline, CDR1 is SGDLS and CDR2 YYNGEE. V lost 0 bases, J lost 5 bases, and 12 bases lay in between. The CDR3 extends over 15 amino acids. Here the CDR3 DNA reads TGTGCCAGCAGCGTAGTGCAGGGGAGAAACAATGAGCAGTTCTTC. The encoded protein is CASSVVQGRNNEQFF. The full variable domain, completed using reference TRBV9 and TRBJ2-1, is DSGVTQTPKHLITATGQRVTLRCSPRSGDLSVYWYQQSLDQGLQFLIQYYNGEERAKGNILERFSAQQFPDLHSELNLSSLELGDSALYFCASSVVQGRNNEQFFGPGTRLTVL.

This chain connects TRBV12-3 or TRBV12-4 to TRBJ1-2; 7 bases line up with TRBD1. The CDR3 has 11 residues. Unmatched junction bases numbered 6, after V lost 8 bases and J lost 9 bases. The CDR3 loop reads CASGATGSYTF. The CDR3, as DNA: TGTGCCAGCGGGGCGACAGGGAGCTACACCTTC.

The CDR3 coding sequence is TGTGCCAGTAGTATTGGCGTCAGGGAGAACACTGAAGCTTTCTTT. It encodes CASSIGVRENTEAFF. This rearrangement joins TRBV19 to TRBJ1-1; D may be TRBD1 (5 bases). Germline-derived CDR1 and CDR2 are LNHDA and SQIVND (reference sequence). This CDR3 has 15 residues. The V gene lost 3 bases and the J gene lost 1 base, with 12 bases spanning the gap.

V gene TRBV2 combines with J gene TRBJ1-5; 7 nucleotides line up with TRBD1. The CDR3 has 15 amino acids. The germline gives CDR1 SNHLY, CDR2 FYNNEI. Losses at the gene ends were 4 bases for V and 1 base for J; bases not matched to a gene: 4. The CDR3 DNA sequence: TGTGCCAGCAGTGCCCTCAGGGGGAGCAATCAGCCCCAGCATTTT. Encoded protein: CASSALRGSNQPQHF. The full variable domain, completed using reference TRBV2 and TRBJ1-5, is EPEVTQTPSHQVTQMGQEVILRCVPISNHLYFYWYRQILGQKVEFLVSFYNNEISEKSEIFDDQFSVERPDGSNFTLKIRSTKLEDSAMYFCASSALRGSNQPQHFGDGTRLSIL.

This clone was counted at least ten times. The chain joins TRBV7-2 to TRBJ1-5; D may be TRBD1 (6 bases). Germline assignment: CDR1 SGHTA and CDR2 FQGNSA. The CDR3 is 15 amino acids. Trimming pared 5 bases from V and 7 bases from J, leaving 18 bases between. The CDR3 loop reads CASSIGGGHRQPQHF. In DNA form, the CDR3 reads TGTGCCAGCAGCATAGGGGGGGGGCACAGGCAGCCCCAGCATTTT.

The V call is TRBV25-1, the J call TRBJ2-4; TRBD2 is a possible D gene (6 bases). V was trimmed by 7 bases and J by 2 bases, leaving 12 bases between them. CDR3 length: 14 amino acids. Germline assignment: CDR1 MGHDK and CDR2 SYGVNS. The CDR3: CASKGEVPKNIQYF. The DNA of the CDR3 is TGTGCCAGCAAAGGGGAGGTCCCCAAAAACATTCAGTACTTC.

The J gene is TRBJ2-1, the V gene TRBV5-4, with D tentatively TRBD2 (5 bases). This CDR3 comprises 14 residues. CDR1 and CDR2 (germline): SGHNT, YYREEE (reference sequence). V was trimmed by 2 bases and J by 4 bases, leaving 10 bases between them. In nucleotides, the CDR3 is TGTGCCAGCAGCTTCGGGGTACGGTACAATGAGCAGTTCTTC. Its translation is CASSFGVRYNEQFF.

The chain couples TRBV7-2 to TRBJ2-4; unclear D gene. Germline V gene lookup returns CDR1 SGHTA and CDR2 FQGNSA. V gave up 2 bases and J gave up 5 bases, with 10 bases separating them. This CDR3 is 14 amino acids long. For the CDR3, the DNA is TGTGCCAGCAGCTTACGTAATGGGCAAAACATTCAGTACTTC. As protein: CASSLRNGQNIQYF.

The CDR3: CSVEGGTSGGTYNEQFF. The CDR3 DNA reads TGCAGCGTTGAGGGAGGGACTAGCGGGGGCACCTACAATGAGCAGTTCTTC. The V call is TRBV29-1, the J call TRBJ2-1; 14 positions match TRBD2. The germline V gene encodes CDR1 SQVTM and CDR2 ANQGSEA. Germline trimming cut 3 bases from V and 2 bases from J; bases unmatched to any gene: 6. The CDR3 runs 17 residues.

This clone came up a few times. The chain employs TRBV7-9 and TRBJ2-1; possibly TRBD2 for D (6 bases). The germline gives CDR1 SEHNR, CDR2 FQNEAQ (reference sequence). The CDR3 runs to 18 residues. Trimming left V 2 bases short and J 5 bases short, with 22 bases between. CDR3: CASSLTSGPKILNNEQFF. CDR3 DNA: TGTGCCAGCAGCTTAACGAGCGGGCCAAAGATATTAAACAATGAGCAGTTCTTC.

The sample holds many counts of this clone. This chain joins TRBV7-9 and TRBJ2-7, with 10 bases that match TRBD2. Germline lookup yields CDR1 SEHNR and CDR2 FQNEAQ (reference sequence). This CDR3 comprises 15 residues. The J segment lost 2 bases and the V segment lost 5 bases, leaving 6 bases of the junction unmatched. CDR3 DNA sequence: TGTGCCAGCAGCCAGACTAGCGGGCGGACCTACGAGCAGTACTTC. This codes for CASSQTSGRTYEQYF.

The chain couples TRBV6-1 to TRBJ1-5, with 7 bases matching TRBD1. This CDR3 is built from 17 residues. Trimming removed 5 bases from V and 3 bases from J; junction bases left unmatched: 13. CDR1 and CDR2 (germline): MNHNS, SASEGT. The CDR3 is CASSKDSGTAPNQPQHF. CDR3 sequence (DNA): TGTGCCAGCAGTAAAGACTCCGGGACAGCACCCAATCAGCCCCAGCATTTT.